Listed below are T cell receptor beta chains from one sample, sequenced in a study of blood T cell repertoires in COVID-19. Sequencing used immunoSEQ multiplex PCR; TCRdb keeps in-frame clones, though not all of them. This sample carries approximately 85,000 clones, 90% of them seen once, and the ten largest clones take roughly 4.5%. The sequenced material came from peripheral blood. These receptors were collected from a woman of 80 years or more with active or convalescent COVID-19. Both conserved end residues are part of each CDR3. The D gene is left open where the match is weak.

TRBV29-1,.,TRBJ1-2,CSAGSGLNYGYTF,TGCAGCGCTGGAAGTGGACTTAACTATGGCTACACCTTC
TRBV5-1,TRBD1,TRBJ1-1,CASSAGGTTEAFF,TGCGCCAGCAGCGCAGGGGGGACCACTGAAGCTTTCTTT
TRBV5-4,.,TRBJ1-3,CASSSPADGPGNTIYF,TGTGCCAGCAGCTCCCCCGCCGATGGGCCTGGAAACACCATATATTTT
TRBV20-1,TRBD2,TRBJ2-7,CSASRSSGRYEQYF,TGCAGTGCTAGTCGGTCTAGCGGGAGGTACGAGCAGTACTTC
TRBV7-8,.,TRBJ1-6,CASSRSYSIDSPLHF,TGTGCCAGCAGCCGGTCCTATAGTATTGATTCACCCCTCCACTTT
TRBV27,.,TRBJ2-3,CASSLWPNTDTQYF,TGTGCCAGCAGTTTATGGCCCAACACAGATACGCAGTATTTT
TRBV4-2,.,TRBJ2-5,CASSSRLEETQYF,TGTGCCAGCAGCTCCCGACTAGAAGAGACCCAGTACTTC
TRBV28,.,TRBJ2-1,CASSSSAGEQFF,TGTGCCAGCAGTTCTAGCGCCGGTGAGCAGTTCTTC
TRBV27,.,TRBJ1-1,CASSSPLSRTEAFF,TGTGCCAGCAGTTCCCCACTGTCACGTACTGAAGCTTTCTTT
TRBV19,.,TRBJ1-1,CASSMDSGFYTEAFF,TGTGCCAGTAGTATGGACAGCGGCTTTTACACTGAAGCTTTCTTT
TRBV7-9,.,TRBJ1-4,CASRQTGGSNEKLFF,TGTGCCAGCAGGCAGACGGGGGGATCTAATGAAAAACTGTTTTTT
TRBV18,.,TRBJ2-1,CASSPMRGRDNEQFF,TGTGCCAGCTCACCAATGCGAGGCCGCGACAATGAGCAGTTCTTC
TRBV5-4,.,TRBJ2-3,CASSLAGPDTQYF,TGTGCCAGCAGCTTGGCGGGTCCAGATACGCAGTATTTT
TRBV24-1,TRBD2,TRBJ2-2,CATSSPTSGVGELFF,TGTGCCACCAGCTCCCCCACTAGCGGGGTCGGGGAGCTGTTTTTT
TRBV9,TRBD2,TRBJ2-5,CASSVGVTSGRYQETQYF,TGTGCCAGCAGCGTAGGTGTGACTAGCGGGAGGTACCAAGAGACCCAGTACTTC
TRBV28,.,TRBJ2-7,CASSPPGSKAYEQYF,TGTGCCAGCAGTCCCCCCGGGAGTAAAGCCTACGAGCAGTACTTC
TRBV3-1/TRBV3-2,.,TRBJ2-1,CASSQDPQRQVNEQFF,TGTGCCAGCAGCCAAGACCCCCAGCGGCAAGTCAATGAGCAGTTCTTC